This T cell receptor (beta chain) was recorded in a study of PD-1 blockade in classical Hodgkin lymphoma. The study, taken as a whole, reports: With respect to the repertoire differences, their causes, possibly disease activity or prior therapy, remain undefined. Significant TCR diversity gains by C4D1 occurred in CD4+ but not CD8+ cells.

Germline V gene data show CDR1 as KGHSY and CDR2 as FQNENV. The CDR3 length is 15 residues. Trimming removed 0 bases at V and 4 bases at J, with 12 bases between. Note on this clone: Antigen specificity is unknown.

Each patient relapsed following autologous stem cell transplantation, and prior brentuximab vedotin exposure differed. The protocol was immunoSEQ multiplex PCR, while the TCRdb copy is restricted to in-frame clones and leaves out a portion. This sample carries 55,000 to 80,000 clones, 85% to 95% of them seen once, and the ten largest clones take 8%. The source of this sequence is a human donor with classical Hodgkin lymphoma. The V gene is TRBV16, the J gene TRBJ1-1; a possible D gene is TRBD1 (6 bases). Sequenced material: peripheral blood mononuclear cells (PBMCs), taken at baseline. The CDR3 DNA is TGTGCCAGCAGCCAATCATCATTAGGGGGCACTGAAGCTTTCTTT. Translated, it gives CASSQSSLGGTEAFF.